This T cell receptor beta chain was retrieved from a study of neurological immune-mediated disorders. Libraries from sorted cells each used roughly 1 million CD4+ or CD8+ T cells. This clonotype was seen repeatedly, ten times or more. The CDR3 is made up of 12 amino acids. With 6 bases clipped from V and 4 bases from J, the junction kept 5 bases outside the gene matches. The germline V gene encodes CDR1 DFQATT and CDR2 SNEGSKA (reference sequence). TCRdb called the 5' RACE reads again in MiXCR, with one record for every CDR3 protein. The table lists approximately 41,000 distinct CDR3 sequences, about 14% of them singletons.

The chain is built from TRBV20-1 and TRBJ2-7; the match to TRBD1 covers 8 bases. The source material was CD4+ T cells from blood. This TCR was recovered from a woman aged 55-75 years with HTLV-1-associated myelopathy (HAM/TSP). The CDR3 DNA reads TGCAGTGCCACGGACAGGGCGTACGAGCAGTACTTC. Translation gives CSATDRAYEQYF.